This T cell receptor beta chain comes out of a study of blood T cell repertoires in COVID-19. This CDR3 spans 13 amino acids. Germline V gives CDR1 SGHTS, CDR2 YDEGEE. Trimming removed 4 bases at V and 4 bases at J, with 9 bases between. As processed by the authors: Reference gene primer amplification in the assay estimated nucleated cell counts. Only in-frame clones appear in the TCRdb table, and some are missing; sequencing was by immunoSEQ multiplex PCR. D and trimming were read from the DNA, whereas the V and J calls and clone size are those reported in that table. Of approximately 290,000 clones in the sample, around 89% were seen once.

The receptor was isolated from a woman under 30 with acute COVID-19. The J gene is TRBJ2-1, the V gene TRBV5-8; D not certain. Material for sequencing was PBMCs or T cells enriched from blood (not recorded which). CDR3 sequence (DNA): TGTGCCAGCAGCCGTGAGGTTTACAATGAGCAGTTCTTC. This gives the protein CASSREVYNEQFF.